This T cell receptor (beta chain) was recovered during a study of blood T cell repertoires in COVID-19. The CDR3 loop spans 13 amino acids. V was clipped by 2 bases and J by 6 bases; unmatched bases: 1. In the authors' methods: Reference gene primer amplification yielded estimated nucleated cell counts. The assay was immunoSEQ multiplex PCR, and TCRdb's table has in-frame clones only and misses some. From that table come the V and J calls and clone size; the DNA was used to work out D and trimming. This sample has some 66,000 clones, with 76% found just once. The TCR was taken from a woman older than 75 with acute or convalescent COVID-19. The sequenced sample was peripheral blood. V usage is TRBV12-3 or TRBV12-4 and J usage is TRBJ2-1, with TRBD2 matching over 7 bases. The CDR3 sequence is CASSLWGGNEQFF. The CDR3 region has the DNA TGTGCCAGCAGTTTATGGGGGGGCAATGAGCAGTTCTTC.